What follows are 14 T cell receptor beta chains derived from one specimen sequenced in a study of shared clonotypes between healthy human individuals. Here immunoSEQ multiplex PCR was the method, and the copy in TCRdb shows in-frame clones only, minus some. The sample lists millions of clones, 85% to 95% occurring once. Naive CD8 cells, CD45RO-negative and positively selected for CCR7, excluded terminally differentiated effector memory CD45RA+ cells. The sequencing sample was made of naive CD8+ T cells from PBMCs. The receptor set was obtained from a man aged 18 to 30 in good health. Some clones in this sample may be carry-over from other donors' samples.

The chain carries TRBV4-3 and TRBJ2-7; TRBD1 matches at 8 bases. V lost 4 bases, J lost 6 bases, and 8 bases stayed unmatched. Germline V gives CDR1 LGHNA, CDR2 YSLEER. This CDR3 contains 14 residues. The CDR3 region has the DNA TGCGCCAGCAGCCTAAGGCAGGGGGCAAGCGAGCAGTACTTC. Its translation: CASSLRQGASEQYF.

The rearrangement uses TRBV7-9 and TRBJ2-3; weak D call: TRBD1 (5 bases). The CDR3 length is 16 residues. Germline values: CDR1 SEHNR, CDR2 FQNEAQ (reference sequence). Trimming removed 1 base at V and 4 bases at J, with 15 bases between. The chain's CDR3 is CASSLVGQGDPDTQYF. The CDR3 coding sequence is TGTGCCAGCAGCTTAGTTGGGCAGGGTGACCCAGATACGCAGTATTTT.

The V and J genes are TRBV27 and TRBJ2-3; 9 nucleotides match TRBD1. The CDR3 loop spans 14 amino acids. Unmatched junction bases numbered 2, after V lost 6 bases and J lost 1 base. Germline lookup yields CDR1 MNHEY and CDR2 SMNVEV (reference sequence). The CDR3 protein is CASSHRGRTDTQYF. The DNA for the CDR3 is TGTGCCAGCAGCCACAGGGGGCGCACAGATACGCAGTATTTT.

The V call is TRBV7-9, the J call TRBJ2-5; 14 bases are shared with TRBD2. The germline V gene has CDR1 SEHNR and CDR2 FQNEAQ (reference sequence). The J segment lost 4 bases and the V segment lost 1 base, leaving 5 bases of the junction unmatched. CDR3 size: 17 residues. The CDR3 protein is CASSLVGLAGAPETQYF. The DNA of the CDR3 is TGTGCCAGCAGCTTAGTGGGACTAGCGGGAGCCCCAGAGACCCAGTACTTC.

The V and J genes are TRBV4-3 and TRBJ2-2; no clear D gene. V lost 4 bases and J lost 1, with 4 bases in between. The CDR3 is 13 amino acids. Germline loops: CDR1 LGHNA, CDR2 YSLEER. This CDR3 is CASSPENTGELFF. The CDR3 nucleotides are TGCGCCAGCAGCCCCGAGAACACCGGGGAGCTGTTTTTT.

The rearrangement links TRBV27 to TRBJ1-2, with D uncertain. The CDR3 covers 14 residues. Trimming pared 3 bases from V and 0 bases from J, leaving 8 bases between. CDR1 is MNHEY, CDR2 SMNVEV, per germline (reference sequence). CDR3 coding DNA: TGTGCCAGCAGTTTTAGCGTATCTAACTATGGCTACACCTTC. Protein product: CASSFSVSNYGYTF.

V is TRBV9 and J is TRBJ2-5; TRBD2 aligns across 9 bases. Per the germline V gene, CDR1 is SGDLS and CDR2 is YYNGEE. The CDR3 consists of 15 residues. V lost 2 bases, J lost 5 bases, and 7 bases stayed unmatched. In DNA, the CDR3 is TGTGCCAGCAGCGTCGGTAGCGGGAGAAGGGAGACCCAGTACTTC. This translates into CASSVGSGRRETQYF.

The chain combines TRBV29-1 with TRBJ1-1, with 8 positions matching TRBD1. Germline lookup yields CDR1 SQVTM and CDR2 ANQGSEA. Trimming cost V 4 bases and J 10 bases; bases outside gene matches: 5. This CDR3 is 11 amino acids long. CDR3: CSVAGGKVAFF. The CDR3 DNA reads as TGCAGCGTTGCAGGGGGCAAGGTAGCTTTCTTT.

Turning to this clone: Other DNA sequences in the sample encode the same CDR3. The chain joins TRBV29-1 to TRBJ2-7; 7 bases agree with TRBD1. The junction had 5 bases not matched to a gene; V was cut back by 3 bases and J by 3 bases. The CDR3 has 13 amino acids. Germline V gene sequence: CDR1 SQVTM, CDR2 ANQGSEA. Written as DNA, the CDR3 is TGCAGCGTTGAGACAGGGACCCGCTACGAGCAGTACTTC. It translates to CSVETGTRYEQYF.

Of note for this clone: Other DNA sequences in this sample translate to the same CDR3. The rearrangement links TRBV28 to TRBJ1-5; D not certain. The V gene lost 7 bases and the J gene lost 2 bases, with 6 bases spanning the gap. This CDR3 comprises 12 residues. Germline-derived CDR1 and CDR2 are MDHEN and SYDVKM. CDR3 in amino acids: CASNAGNQPQHF. DNA for the CDR3: TGTGCCAGCAACGCGGGCAATCAGCCCCAGCATTTT.

This clone showed up just a few times. The chain couples TRBV25-1 to TRBJ1-1, with D unresolved. Germline values: CDR1 MGHDK, CDR2 SYGVNS. Trimming left V 1 base short and J 0 bases short, with 6 bases between. The CDR3 runs 14 residues. The CDR3 DNA reads as TGTGCCAGCAGTGAATGGGCGGTGAACACTGAAGCTTTCTTT. It yields the protein CASSEWAVNTEAFF. The whole variable domain, remainder taken from reference TRBV25-1 and TRBJ1-1, is EADIYQTPRYLVIGTGKKITLECSQTMGHDKMYWYQQDPGMELHLIHYSYGVNSTEKGDLSSESTVSRIRTEHFPLTLESARPSHTSQYLCASSEWAVNTEAFFGQGTRLTVV.

The chain links TRBV14 to TRBJ1-2; 9 bases agree with TRBD1. Germline CDR1 reads SGHDN; CDR2 reads FVKESK. This CDR3 comprises 17 residues. The V segment lost 5 bases and the J segment 4 bases; nucleotides outside the gene matches: 14. For the CDR3, the DNA is TGTGCCAGCAGCTCGACAACCCGGGACAGGGCGCCCTATGGCTACACCTTC. Protein: CASSSTTRDRAPYGYTF.

This rearrangement joins TRBV5-1 to TRBJ2-3; 9 nucleotides align to TRBD1. With 4 bases clipped from V and 4 bases from J, the junction kept 7 bases outside the gene matches. This CDR3 comprises 15 residues. The germline V gene has CDR1 SGHRS and CDR2 YFSETQ. CDR3: CASSPGQGEADTQYF. Here the CDR3 DNA reads TGCGCCAGCAGCCCGGGACAGGGAGAGGCAGATACGCAGTATTTT.

The chain carries TRBV2 and TRBJ2-1; possibly TRBD2 for D (6 bases). CDR3 length: 17 amino acids. V lost 2 bases, J lost 2 bases, and 16 bases lay in between. Per germline, CDR1 SNHLY and CDR2 FYNNEI. CDR3 sequence reads: CASSEWGDEGPYNEQFF. The DNA for the CDR3 is TGTGCCAGCAGTGAATGGGGGGACGAAGGGCCCTACAATGAGCAGTTCTTC.